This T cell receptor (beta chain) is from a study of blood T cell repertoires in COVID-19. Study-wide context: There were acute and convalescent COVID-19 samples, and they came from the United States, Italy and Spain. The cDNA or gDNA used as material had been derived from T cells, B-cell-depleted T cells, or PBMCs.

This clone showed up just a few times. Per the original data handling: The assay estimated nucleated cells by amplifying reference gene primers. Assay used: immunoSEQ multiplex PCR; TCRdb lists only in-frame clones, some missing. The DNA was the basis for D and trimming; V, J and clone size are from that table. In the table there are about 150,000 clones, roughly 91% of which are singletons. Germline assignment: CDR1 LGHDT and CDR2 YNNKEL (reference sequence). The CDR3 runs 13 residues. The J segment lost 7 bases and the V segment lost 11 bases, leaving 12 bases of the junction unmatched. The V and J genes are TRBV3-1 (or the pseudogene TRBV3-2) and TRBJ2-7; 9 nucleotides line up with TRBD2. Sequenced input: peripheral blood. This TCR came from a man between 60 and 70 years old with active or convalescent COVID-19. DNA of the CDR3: TGTGCCCCTAAGGCGGGAGGGCCGAGGGAGCAGTACTTC. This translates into CAPKAGGPREQYF.